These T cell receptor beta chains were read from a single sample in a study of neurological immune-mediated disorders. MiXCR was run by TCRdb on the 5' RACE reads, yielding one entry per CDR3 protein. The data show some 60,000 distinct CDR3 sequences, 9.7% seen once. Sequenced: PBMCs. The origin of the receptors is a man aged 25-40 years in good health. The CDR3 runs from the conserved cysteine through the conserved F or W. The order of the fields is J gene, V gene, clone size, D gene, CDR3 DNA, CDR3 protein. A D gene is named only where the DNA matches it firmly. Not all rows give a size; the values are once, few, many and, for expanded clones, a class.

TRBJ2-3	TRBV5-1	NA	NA	TGCGCCAGCAGCTTGGCCTGGACATATCTTGTTACGCAGTATTTT	CASSLAWTYLVTQYF
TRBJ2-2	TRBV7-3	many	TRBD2	TGTGCCAGCAGCTTAGGCCCCCAGGGACTACAGGCCGGGGAGCTGTTTTTT	CASSLGPQGLQAGELFF
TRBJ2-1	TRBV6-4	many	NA	TGTGCCAGCAGTGAGACAGGCGGGACGGGCTACAATGAGCAGTTCTTC	CASSETGGTGYNEQFF
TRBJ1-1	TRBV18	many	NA	TGTGCCAGCTCACCATACCAGGAGAACACTGAAGCTTTCTTT	CASSPYQENTEAFF
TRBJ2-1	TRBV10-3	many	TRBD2	TGTGCCATCAGTCTCCCCCTGACTAGCGGGAGATCGTCACTTTACAATGAGCAGTTCTTC	CAISLPLTSGRSSLYNEQFF
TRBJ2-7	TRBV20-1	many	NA	TGCAGTGCTCCGGACAGAGGTTACGAGCAGTACTTC	CSAPDRGYEQYF
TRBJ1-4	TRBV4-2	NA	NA	TGTGCCAGCAGCCAGCTGGCAGGGCTAGGGACTAATGAAAAACTGTTATTT	CASSQLAGLGTNEKLLF
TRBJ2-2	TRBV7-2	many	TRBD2	TGTGCCAGCACCTTAGCCCCGACTAGCGCGAACACCGGGGAGCTGTTTTTT	CASTLAPTSANTGELFF
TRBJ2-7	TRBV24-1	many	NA	TGTGCCACCAGTGATCCGGCCGGGACCCCGAGGCAGTACTTC	CATSDPAGTPRQYF
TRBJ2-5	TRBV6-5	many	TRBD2	TGTGCCAGCAGTTACTCGCCGAGCGGGAGTAAGGAGACCCAGTACTTC	CASSYSPSGSKETQYF
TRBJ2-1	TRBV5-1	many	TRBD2	TGCGCCAGCAGCCCCTTCGGCGGGAGAAGTAGCAATGAGCAGTTCTTC	CASSPFGGRSSNEQFF
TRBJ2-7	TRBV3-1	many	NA	TGTGCCAGCAGCCAAGATGTAGGGATCGAGCAGTACTTC	CASSQDVGIEQYF
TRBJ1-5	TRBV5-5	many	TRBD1	TGTGCCAGCAGCTTTTACCGGGACAGATTAAATCAGCCCCAGCATTTT	CASSFYRDRLNQPQHF
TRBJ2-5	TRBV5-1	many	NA	TGCGCCAGCAGCTATAGGGTCGCGGAGACCCAGTACTTC	CASSYRVAETQYF
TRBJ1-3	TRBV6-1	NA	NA	TGTGCCAGCAGTGCTACGGGCTCTGGAAACACCATATATTTT	CASSATGSGNTIYF
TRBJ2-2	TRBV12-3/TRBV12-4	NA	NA	TGTGCCAGCGGCAAGGGTGGGACCGGGGAGCTGTTTTTT	CASGKGGTGELFF
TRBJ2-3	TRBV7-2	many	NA	TGTGCCAGCAGCTTGAACAGGGTGACAGATACGCAGTATTTT	CASSLNRVTDTQYF
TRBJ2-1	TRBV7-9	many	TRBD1	TGTGCCAGCAGCTTAGGGACAGGGGTCGGCAATGAGCAGTTCTTC	CASSLGTGVGNEQFF
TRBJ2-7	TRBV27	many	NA	TGTGCCAGCAGTTTCCGAACCGATCAGGACACTTCCTACGAGCAGTACTTC	CASSFRTDQDTSYEQYF
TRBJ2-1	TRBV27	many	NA	TGTGCCAGCAGTCGACCAGCCACTGAGCAGTTCTTC	CASSRPATEQFF
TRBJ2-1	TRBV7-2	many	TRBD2	TGTGCCAGCAGCTCGAATCGACTAGCGGGAGACAATGAGCAGTTCTTC	CASSSNRLAGDNEQFF
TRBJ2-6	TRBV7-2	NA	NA	TGTGCCAGCAGCTTACAGGGGGCCAACGTCCTGACTTTC	CASSLQGANVLTF
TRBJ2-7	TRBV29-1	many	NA	TGCAGCGTTGAAGAGAACGACAGTCCCTACGAGCAGTACTTC	CSVEENDSPYEQYF
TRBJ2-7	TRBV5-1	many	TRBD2	TGCGCCAGCAGCGAGGACGGACTAGCGGGAGGCGAGCAGTACTTC	CASSEDGLAGGEQYF
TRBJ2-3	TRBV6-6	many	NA	TGTGCCAGCGCCATGAATTCGGTTACGCAGTATTTT	CASAMNSVTQYF
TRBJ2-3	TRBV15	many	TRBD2	TGTGCCACCAGCAGAGATTGGGGGTGGACTAGCAATTCAGATACGCAGTATTTT	CATSRDWGWTSNSDTQYF
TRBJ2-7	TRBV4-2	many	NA	TGTGCCAGCAGCCCATGGTTAGTTGACGAGCAGTACTTC	CASSPWLVDEQYF
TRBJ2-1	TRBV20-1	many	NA	TGCAGTGCTACGAGGGGGAATGAGCAGTTCTTC	CSATRGNEQFF
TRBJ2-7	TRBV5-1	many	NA	TGCGCCAGCAGCTTGGGGAAACTCTACGAGCAGTACTTC	CASSLGKLYEQYF
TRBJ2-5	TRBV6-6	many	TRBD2	TGTGCCAGCAGCTGGACTAGCGGGGCGCAAGAGACCCAGTACTTC	CASSWTSGAQETQYF
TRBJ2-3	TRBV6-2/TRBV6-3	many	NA	TGTGCCAGCAGTTACCGAGAGGGGGGGGCAGATACGCAGTATTTT	CASSYREGGADTQYF
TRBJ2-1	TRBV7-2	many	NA	TGTGCCAGCAGCCCCCGTCTCCAGTACAATGAGCAGTTCTTC	CASSPRLQYNEQFF
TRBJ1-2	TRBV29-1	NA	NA	TGCAGCGGACAGTCCCCTTCCTATGGCTACACCTTC	CSGQSPSYGYTF
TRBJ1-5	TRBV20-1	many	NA	TGCAGTGCCCAGTATCGGGATCAGCCCCAGCATTTT	CSAQYRDQPQHF
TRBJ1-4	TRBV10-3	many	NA	TGTGCCATCAGTGCTTCGGGGGCGGGGAATGAAAAACTGTTTTTT	CAISASGAGNEKLFF
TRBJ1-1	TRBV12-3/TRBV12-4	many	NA	TGTGCCAGCAGTTTCAGGGGCCTGAACACTGAAGCTTTCTTT	CASSFRGLNTEAFF
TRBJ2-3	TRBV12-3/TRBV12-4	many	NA	TGTGCCAGCAGTCATGACAGCACTAGCACAGATACGCAGTATTTT	CASSHDSTSTDTQYF
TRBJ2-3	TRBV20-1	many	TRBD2	TGCAGTGCTCCCCTGACGGTAGCGGGAGATATCACAGATACGCAGTATTTT	CSAPLTVAGDITDTQYF
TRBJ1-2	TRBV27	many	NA	TGTGCCAGCAGTTCCCCAGGGCGAGCCTATGGCTACACCTTC	CASSSPGRAYGYTF
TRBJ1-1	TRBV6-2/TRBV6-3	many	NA	TGTGCCAGCAGTTACGATATTTACACTGAAGCTTTCTTT	CASSYDIYTEAFF
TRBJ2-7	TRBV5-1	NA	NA	TGCGCCAGCAGGAATCCACACGACTACGAGCAGTACTTC	CASRNPHDYEQYF
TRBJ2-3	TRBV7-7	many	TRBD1	TGTGCCAGCAGCCCCGGACAGGGGATAGATACGCAGTATTTT	CASSPGQGIDTQYF
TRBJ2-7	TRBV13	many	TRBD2	TGTGCCAGCAGCTTAGGGGGACTAGTCTCCTACGAGCAGTACTTC	CASSLGGLVSYEQYF
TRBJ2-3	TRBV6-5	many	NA	TGTGCCAGCAGCCGTTTGGGGACAGATACGCAGTATTTT	CASSRLGTDTQYF
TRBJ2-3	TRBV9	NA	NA	TGTGCCAGCAGCGTAGATCTAGCGACGACAGATACGCAGTATTTT	CASSVDLATTDTQYF
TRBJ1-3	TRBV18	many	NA	TGTGCCAGCTCAGTCGACGCCTCTGGAAACACCATATATTTT	CASSVDASGNTIYF
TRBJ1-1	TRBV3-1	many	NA	TGTGCCAGCAGCCCTCACAGCATATTGAGTTATGAAGCTTTCTTT	CASSPHSILSYEAFF
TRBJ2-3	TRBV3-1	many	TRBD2	TGTGCCAGCAGCCACGCAGCGGGAGAAGGTACGCAGTATTTT	CASSHAAGEGTQYF
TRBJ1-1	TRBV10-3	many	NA	TGTGCCATCAGTGAGTCAGGAGGGGCGCCGAGCACTGAAGCTTTCTTT	CAISESGGAPSTEAFF
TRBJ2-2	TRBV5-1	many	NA	TGCGCCAGCAGCTTAAGGGAAGCCGGGGAGCTGTTTTTT	CASSLREAGELFF
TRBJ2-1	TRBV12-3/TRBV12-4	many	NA	TGTGCCAGCAGGTTGGACACGAGCTCCTACAATGAGCAGTTCTTC	CASRLDTSSYNEQFF
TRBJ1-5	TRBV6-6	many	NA	TGTGCCAGCAGTGTCCAGGCCATAAGCAATCAGCCCCAGCATTTT	CASSVQAISNQPQHF
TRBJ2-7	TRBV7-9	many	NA	TGTGCCAGCAGCTTAGCCCCGGGGGCCTTCTACGAGCAGTACTTC	CASSLAPGAFYEQYF
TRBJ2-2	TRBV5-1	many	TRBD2	TGCGCCAGCAGCTTGTTAGCTAGCGGGAGACTCGGAACCGGGGAGCTGTTTTTT	CASSLLASGRLGTGELFF
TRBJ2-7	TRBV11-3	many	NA	TGTGCCAGCAGCTTAGGGCCATACTACGAGCAGTACTTC	CASSLGPYYEQYF